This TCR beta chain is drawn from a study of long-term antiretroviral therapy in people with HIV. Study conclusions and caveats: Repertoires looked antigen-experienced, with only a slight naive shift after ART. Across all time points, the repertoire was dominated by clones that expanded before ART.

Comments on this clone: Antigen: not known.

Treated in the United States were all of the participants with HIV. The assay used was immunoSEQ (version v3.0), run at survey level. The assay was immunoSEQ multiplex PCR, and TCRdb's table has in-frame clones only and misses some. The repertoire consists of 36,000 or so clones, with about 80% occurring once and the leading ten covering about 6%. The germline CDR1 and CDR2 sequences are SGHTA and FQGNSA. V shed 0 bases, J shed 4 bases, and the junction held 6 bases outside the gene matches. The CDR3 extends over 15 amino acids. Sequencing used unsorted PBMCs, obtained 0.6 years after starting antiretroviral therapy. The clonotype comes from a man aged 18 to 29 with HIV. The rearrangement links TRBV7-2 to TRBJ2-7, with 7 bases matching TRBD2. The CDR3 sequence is CASSLAGGGKYEQYF. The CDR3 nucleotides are TGTGCCAGCAGCTTAGCGGGGGGGGGAAAGTACGAGCAGTACTTC.